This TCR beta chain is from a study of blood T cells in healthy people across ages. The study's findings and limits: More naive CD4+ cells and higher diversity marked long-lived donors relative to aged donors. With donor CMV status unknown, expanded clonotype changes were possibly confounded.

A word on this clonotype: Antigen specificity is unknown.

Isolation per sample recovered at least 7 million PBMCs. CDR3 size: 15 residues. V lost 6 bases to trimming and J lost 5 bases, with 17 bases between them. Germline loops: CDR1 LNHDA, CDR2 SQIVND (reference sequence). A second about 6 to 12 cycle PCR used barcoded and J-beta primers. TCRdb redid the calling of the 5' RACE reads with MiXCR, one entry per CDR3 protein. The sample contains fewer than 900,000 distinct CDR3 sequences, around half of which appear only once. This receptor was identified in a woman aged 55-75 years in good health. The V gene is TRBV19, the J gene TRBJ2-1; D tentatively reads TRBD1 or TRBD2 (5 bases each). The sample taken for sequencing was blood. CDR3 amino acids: CASRRGEKGHNEQFF. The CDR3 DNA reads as TGTGCCAGTAGAAGGGGAGAGAAGGGACACAATGAGCAGTTCTTC.